Sequencing of this T cell receptor (beta chain) was carried out in a study of blood T cell repertoires in COVID-19. Study-wide context: Specimens from acute and convalescent COVID-19 originated in the United States, Italy and Spain. T cells, B-cell-depleted T cells, or PBMCs provided the cDNA or gDNA that served as material.

In the original processing: Estimation of nucleated cell counts relied on the amplification of reference gene primers. Only in-frame clones appear in the TCRdb table, and some are missing; sequencing was by immunoSEQ multiplex PCR. The V and J calls and clone size are taken from that table; D and trimming were inferred from the DNA. The sample shows 150,000 to 200,000 clones, roughly 89% of them seen only once. Specimen: peripheral blood. This receptor was identified in a man between 50 and 59 years old with acute or convalescent COVID-19.

CDR3 coding DNA: TGTGCCAGCACCCAAGGACAGGGAGCTAACTATGGCTACACCTTC. This codes for CASTQGQGANYGYTF. The chain employs TRBV5-5 and TRBJ1-2; TRBD1 aligns across 8 bases. Unmatched junction bases numbered 7, after V lost 6 bases and J lost 0 bases. CDR3 size: 15 residues. Germline CDR1 is SGHKS and CDR2 is YYEKEE (reference sequence).